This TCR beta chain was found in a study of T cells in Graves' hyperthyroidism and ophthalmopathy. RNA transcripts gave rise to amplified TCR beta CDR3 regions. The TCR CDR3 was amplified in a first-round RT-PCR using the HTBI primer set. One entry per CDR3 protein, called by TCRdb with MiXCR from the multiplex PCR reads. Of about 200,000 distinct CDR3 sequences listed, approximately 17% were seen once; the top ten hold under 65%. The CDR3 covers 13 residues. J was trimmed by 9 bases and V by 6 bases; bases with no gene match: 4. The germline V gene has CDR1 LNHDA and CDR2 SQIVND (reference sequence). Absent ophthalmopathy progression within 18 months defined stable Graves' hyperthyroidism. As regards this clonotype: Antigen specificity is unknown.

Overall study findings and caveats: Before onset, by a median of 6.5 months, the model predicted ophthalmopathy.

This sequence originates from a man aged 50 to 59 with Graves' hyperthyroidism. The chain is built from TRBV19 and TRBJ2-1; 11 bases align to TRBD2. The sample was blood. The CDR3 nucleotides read TGTGCCAGTAGCCCCGGACTAGCGGGTGAGCAGTTCTTC. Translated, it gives CASSPGLAGEQFF.